The TCR beta chain described here comes from a study (dated by TCRdb to 2022 to 2024). PBMCs were isolated from peripheral blood, and TCR beta sequencing was performed on genomic DNA from unsorted PBMCs. Overall study results and their limits: Further investigation, including longitudinal sampling and assessment of a control group, is stated by the authors to be required.

From a lookup of the germline V gene (reference sequence), CDR1 and CDR2 are SEHNR and FQNEAQ. A distance of 19 bases separates the germline ends of V and J, which lose 5 bases and 5 bases respectively. The CDR3 measures 16 amino acids from cysteine to phenylalanine. Only the CDR3 portion is preserved as DNA: 48 bases, with reading frame beginning at the first base. Survey-level sequencing on the immunoSEQ platform was used to profile TCR beta chain repertoires. The original pipeline was this. Repertoire diversity was quantified by the inverse Simpson index, and CDR3 amino acid length spectratypes and V-J pairing frequencies were compared. Clonotypes specific to SARS-CoV-2, CMV, influenza A and EBV were annotated by matching TCR beta CDR3 sequences against VDJdb. TCRdb took this table from immuneACCESS and kept in-frame rearrangements with V and J called. Such tables lack part of the clones; where checked against another copy, unresolved V genes explain under half of the gap, and the rest is unexplained. The V and J calls and clone size were taken over from that table, and D and trimming were inferred from the DNA. Here the sample has some 48,000 clones; over 90% occur a single time. The ten largest clones capture approximately 12% of the sample.

Comment on this clone: Its antigen is unknown. Qualities for individual bases were not recorded, and no much larger clone is one base off.

The sequenced material came from PBMCs. The sequence is built from TRBV7-9 and TRBJ2-1; the D gene is unclear. This clonotype was obtained from a man aged 40-49 years with rheumatoid arthritis. The nucleotide sequence is TGTGCCAGCAGCGACGTCCGGGTAGTAGAAGACAATGAGCAGTTCTTC. Translated, it gives CASSDVRVVEDNEQFF.